The 21 T cell receptor beta chains listed next were all sequenced from one sample in a study of blood T cell repertoires in COVID-19. The table came from immunoSEQ multiplex PCR; TCRdb's copy has only in-frame clones and leaves some out. The sample contains roughly 280,000 clones, roughly 90% of which appear only once. Sequenced sample: PBMCs or T cells enriched from blood (not recorded which). These receptors all stem from a woman in her forties or fifties who had recovered from COVID-19.

The table lists this clone with a count of one. The chain employs TRBV18 and TRBJ1-1, with TRBD1 identical over 12 bases. The CDR3 sequence is 16 residues long. Losses at the gene ends were 4 bases for V and 1 base for J; bases not matched to a gene: 4. Germline V lookup: CDR1 KGHSH, CDR2 LQKENI. This CDR3 reads CASSQGQGARNTEAFF. In DNA, the CDR3 is TGTGCCAGCTCACAGGGACAGGGGGCCAGGAACACTGAAGCTTTCTTT.

This clone has only one observation. J is TRBJ2-1 and V is TRBV28, with a possible D match to TRBD2 (6 bases). The CDR3 consists of 15 residues. The germline V and J ends were trimmed by 5 bases and 0 bases, with 11 bases remaining between them. The germline gives CDR1 MDHEN, CDR2 SYDVKM. DNA of the CDR3: TGTGCCAGCAGTCATGGGGGGAGCTCCTACAATGAGCAGTTCTTC. Translating gives CASSHGGSSYNEQFF.

This clone was seen more than once but under ten times. The V call is TRBV2, the J call TRBJ1-5; TRBD1 matches at 8 bases. Germline CDR1 and CDR2: SNHLY and FYNNEI. There are 14 residues in the CDR3. The junction had 4 bases not matched to a gene; V was cut back by 5 bases and J by 4 bases. The CDR3 DNA reads TGTGCCAGCAGTTGGACAGGGCGGAATCAGCCCCAGCATTTT. The encoded protein is CASSWTGRNQPQHF.

The gene calls are TRBV30 and TRBJ1-2; 8 bases fit TRBD1. With 4 bases clipped from V and 5 bases from J, the junction kept 3 bases outside the gene matches. From germline, CDR1 is GTSNPN and CDR2 SVGIG (reference sequence). CDR3 length: 12 amino acids. The DNA for the CDR3 is TGTGCCTGGACGACAGGGGCATATGGCTACACCTTC. Translated: CAWTTGAYGYTF.

This clone has only a few counts. The chain links TRBV4-3 to TRBJ2-4; unclear D gene. V was trimmed by 0 bases and J by 0 bases, leaving 12 bases between them. This CDR3 contains 17 residues. The germline V gene encodes CDR1 LGHNA and CDR2 YSLEER. CDR3 nucleotide sequence: TGCGCCAGCAGCCAAGACTGGCAGGCACTAGCCAAAAACATTCAGTACTTC. It encodes CASSQDWQALAKNIQYF.

This sequence joins TRBV19 and TRBJ1-1; D is unclear. CDR1 is LNHDA, CDR2 SQIVND, per germline (reference sequence). V shed 3 bases and J shed 2 bases, with 10 bases lying between them. The CDR3 length is 14 residues. The CDR3 spells CASSIEKLNTEAFF. The CDR3 DNA is TGTGCCAGTAGTATTGAGAAACTTAACACTGAAGCTTTCTTT.

A few counts support this clone. This chain uses TRBV5-1 with TRBJ2-5; 13 bases align to TRBD2. Germline V gives CDR1 SGHRS, CDR2 YFSETQ. This CDR3 comprises 15 residues. V shed 4 bases and J 3 bases; nucleotides not matched to a gene: 3. CDR3 nucleotides: TGCGCCAGCAGCCGTGGGACTAGCGGGAAAGAGACCCAGTACTTC. This codes for CASSRGTSGKETQYF. Based on the CDR3 plus reference TRBV5-1 and TRBJ2-5, the full variable domain is KAGVTQTPRYLIKTRGQQVTLSCSPISGHRSVSWYQQTPGQGLQFLFEYFSETQRNKGNFPGRFSGRQFSNSRSEMNVSTLELGDSALYLCASSRGTSGKETQYFGPGTRLLVL.

The rearrangement joins TRBV4-1 to TRBJ1-1, with D unclear. The CDR3 has 13 residues. Trimming took off 1 base at V and 1 base at J, with 4 bases between the two ends. CDR1 and CDR2 (germline): MGHRA, YSYEKL. The CDR3 is CASSQGGNTEAFF. As DNA, the CDR3 is TGCGCCAGCAGCCAAGGAGGGAACACTGAAGCTTTCTTT.

This clone was detected only once. This chain joins TRBV24-1 and TRBJ2-3; 8 bases agree with TRBD1. The junction had 10 bases not matched to a gene; V was cut back by 3 bases and J by 6 bases. This CDR3 is 16 amino acids long. Germline assignment: CDR1 KGHDR and CDR2 SFDVKD. CDR3 sequence: CATSDPTGVSRDTQYF. The CDR3 nucleotides read TGTGCCACCAGTGATCCGACAGGGGTCTCCAGGGATACGCAGTATTTT.

This chain connects TRBV29-1 to TRBJ1-5; 8 positions match TRBD1. V lost 4 bases and J lost 4; bases outside the gene matches: 6. This CDR3 has 14 residues. CDR1 is SQVTM, CDR2 ANQGSEA, per germline. The CDR3 sequence is CSVAGTGRNQPQHF. CDR3 sequence (DNA): TGCAGCGTTGCTGGGACAGGCCGTAATCAGCCCCAGCATTTT.

The V gene is TRBV5-1, the J gene TRBJ1-2; D unresolved. This CDR3 comprises 12 residues. The ends were cut back, 0 bases at V and 5 bases at J, with 5 bases in the middle. CDR1 is SGHRS, CDR2 YFSETQ, per germline. The CDR3 bases are TGCGCCAGCAGCTTGGCTCAGTATGGCTACACCTTC. Amino acids: CASSLAQYGYTF. The whole variable domain, filled in from reference TRBV5-1 and TRBJ1-2, reads KAGVTQTPRYLIKTRGQQVTLSCSPISGHRSVSWYQQTPGQGLQFLFEYFSETQRNKGNFPGRFSGRQFSNSRSEMNVSTLELGDSALYLCASSLAQYGYTFGSGTRLTVV.

The genes are TRBV7-2 and TRBJ1-5, with D tentatively TRBD1 (6 bases). Germline values: CDR1 SGHTA, CDR2 FQGNSA. There are 14 residues in the CDR3. Trimming cost V 5 bases and J 4 bases, with 12 bases left between them. In nucleotides, the CDR3 is TGTGCCAGCAGCCAGGACAGAGCAAATCAGCCCCAGCATTTT. Amino acid sequence: CASSQDRANQPQHF. The variable domain in full, completed from reference TRBV7-2 and TRBJ1-5, reads GAGVSQSPSNKVTEKGKDVELRCDPISGHTALYWYRQSLGQGLEFLIYFQGNSAPDKSGLPSDRFSAERTGGSVSTLTIQRTQQEDSAVYLCASSQDRANQPQHFGDGTRLSIL.

V and J are TRBV28 and TRBJ2-5, with D perhaps matching TRBD2 (5 bases). Per the germline V gene, CDR1 is MDHEN and CDR2 is SYDVKM. Trimming removed 4 bases from V and 5 bases from J, with 14 bases in between. The CDR3 has 14 amino acids. The CDR3 protein is CASSWSDSEETQYF. In DNA, the CDR3 is TGTGCCAGCAGTTGGTCGGACTCGGAGGAGACCCAGTACTTC.

This chain uses TRBV11-2 with TRBJ2-1; TRBD2 might be the D (6 bases). Germline V gene sequence: CDR1 SGHAT, CDR2 FQNNGV. The V end lost 5 bases, the J end lost 7 bases, and 9 bases lay between the germline ends. The CDR3 runs to 12 residues. The CDR3 spells CASSQSGNEQFF. The DNA of the CDR3 is TGTGCCAGCAGCCAAAGCGGGAATGAGCAGTTCTTC.

The V and J genes are TRBV6-4 and TRBJ2-6, with 8 positions matching TRBD1. Germline lookup yields CDR1 MRHNA and CDR2 SNTAGT. The CDR3 runs 17 residues. Trimming took 4 bases from V and 2 from J; bases not matched to a gene: 7. The CDR3 bases are TGTGCCAGCAGTGTTCGGGCAGGGGGCACTGGGGCCAACGTCCTGACTTTC. Its protein is CASSVRAGGTGANVLTF.

The chain uses TRBV24-1 and TRBJ2-2, with 10 nucleotides matching TRBD2. After removal of 6 bases from V and 1 base from J, the junction contained 10 bases not matched to a gene. The CDR3 loop spans 18 amino acids. The V gene's germline CDR1 is KGHDR and CDR2 SFDVKD. DNA of the CDR3: TGTGCCACCAGTTTCGGGCTAGCGGGAGCCTGGAACACCGGGGAGCTGTTTTTT. Translation: CATSFGLAGAWNTGELFF.

The rearrangement joins TRBV30 to TRBJ1-3, with D hard to call. Germline V lookup: CDR1 GTSNPN, CDR2 SVGIG (reference sequence). Trimming left V 3 bases short and J 3 bases short, with 12 bases between. The CDR3 covers 14 residues. In nucleotides, the CDR3 is TGTGCCTGGAGGTCCCGGGGAGTTGGAAACACCATATATTTT. Translation gives CAWRSRGVGNTIYF.

The chain is built from TRBV20-1 and TRBJ1-5; no definite D call. Germline V gene lookup returns CDR1 DFQATT and CDR2 SNEGSKA (reference sequence). Trimming left V 3 bases short and J 6 bases short, with 15 bases between. This CDR3 has 14 residues. The CDR3 DNA is TGCAGTGCTAGTAAGCCGTCTGAGGGTCAGCCCCAGCATTTT. As protein: CSASKPSEGQPQHF.

The chain is built from TRBV5-1 and TRBJ1-1; TRBD1 is a possible D gene (5 bases). The CDR3 spans 12 residues. V lost 6 bases, J lost 10 bases, and 16 bases lay in between. The V gene's germline CDR1 is SGHRS and CDR2 YFSETQ. In DNA, the CDR3 is TGCGCCAGCAAGCCGGGGGAGTTGGGAGCTTTCTTT. Protein sequence: CASKPGELGAFF.

The chain links TRBV28 to TRBJ1-2; D is undetermined. V shed 8 bases and J shed 4 bases, with 14 bases lying between them. The CDR3 spans 13 residues. Germline V lookup: CDR1 MDHEN, CDR2 SYDVKM. In DNA form, the CDR3 reads TGTGCCAGCGCTACCTCTCCCGGCTATGGCTACACCTTC. Protein product: CASATSPGYGYTF.

This chain links TRBV7-2 with TRBJ2-3; possible D gene TRBD1, 5 bases. V was shortened by 3 bases and J by 1 base, with 5 bases between the two germline ends. Germline loops: CDR1 SGHTA, CDR2 FQGNSA. The CDR3 totals 13 residues. The CDR3, as DNA: TGTGCCAGCAGCTTCAGGGGCACAGATACGCAGTATTTT. This codes for CASSFRGTDTQYF.